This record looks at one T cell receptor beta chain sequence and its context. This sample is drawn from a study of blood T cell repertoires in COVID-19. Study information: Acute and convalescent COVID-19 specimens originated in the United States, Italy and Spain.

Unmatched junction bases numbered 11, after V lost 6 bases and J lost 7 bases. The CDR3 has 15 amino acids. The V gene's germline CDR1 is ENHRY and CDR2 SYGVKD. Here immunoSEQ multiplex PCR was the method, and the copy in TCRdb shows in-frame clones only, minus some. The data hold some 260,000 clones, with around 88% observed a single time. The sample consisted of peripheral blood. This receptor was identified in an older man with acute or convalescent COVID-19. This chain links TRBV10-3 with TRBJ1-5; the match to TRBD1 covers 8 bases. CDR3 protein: CAISGNRGEDQPQHF. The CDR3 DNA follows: TGTGCCATCAGCGGAAACAGGGGGGAAGACCAGCCCCAGCATTTT.